This T cell receptor (beta chain) was recovered during a study of shared clonotypes between healthy human individuals. Whole-study context: Every donor yielded three CD4 naive, three CD4 memory, two CD8 naive and one CD8 memory plate. Findings and limits, study-wide: Compared with clonotypes that all four donors shared, non-shared clonotypes had lower generation probabilities.

On this clone itself: Its antigen is unidentified.

Methods used by the authors: For the immunoSEQ data, sequences were junction-only without quality scores, so filtering differed. Here immunoSEQ multiplex PCR was the method, and the copy in TCRdb shows in-frame clones only, minus some. V and J calls and clone size are those listed in that table; D and trimming were worked out from the DNA. The data contain roughly 550,000 clones, roughly 95% of them singletons. Naive CD8 cells comprised CD45RO-negative, CCR7-positively selected cells, excluding terminally differentiated effector memory CD45RA+ cells. Each of the donors was a healthy adult who was HIV-negative and had not had a recent acute infection or vaccination. The V segment lost 8 bases and the J segment 7 bases; nucleotides outside the gene matches: 15. The CDR3 consists of 16 residues. Germline values: CDR1 MNHEY, CDR2 SMNVEV (reference sequence).

Material: naive CD8+ T cells sorted from blood. The rearrangement links TRBV27 to TRBJ2-2; TRBD2 aligns across 8 bases. The receptor was isolated from a woman between 25 and 40 years old in good health. The CDR3 spells CASDPSGGLVGGELFF. CDR3 nucleotide sequence: TGTGCCAGCGACCCGAGTGGGGGACTAGTAGGCGGGGAGCTGTTTTTT.